Listed here are 21 T cell receptor beta chains from one sample, sequenced in a study of Graves' ophthalmopathy and Graves' hyperthyroidism. RNA transcripts were the source from which TCR beta CDR3 regions were amplified. After a first-round RT-PCR with HTBI primers, a second-round multiplex PCR was run. MiXCR, applied by TCRdb to the multiplex PCR reads, yields one record per CDR3 protein. The sample holds about 740,000 distinct CDR3 sequences; roughly two fifths are singletons and the top ten take 44%. The sample consisted of peripheral blood. All receptors come from an adult man with Graves' ophthalmopathy.

This clonotype was detected only once. The gene calls are TRBV24-1 and TRBJ1-5; possible D gene TRBD1, 6 bases. The CDR3 consists of 14 residues. Germline loops: CDR1 KGHDR, CDR2 SFDVKD. Trimming removed 5 bases from V and 7 bases from J, with 14 bases in between. The CDR3, as DNA: TGTGCCACCAGTGCTAGTAAGGGGGGACAGCCCCAGCATTTT. Its translation: CATSASKGGQPQHF.

This chain uses TRBV9 with TRBJ2-7; 7 bases fit TRBD1. Germline lookup yields CDR1 SGDLS and CDR2 YYNGEE. With 3 bases clipped from V and 4 bases from J, the junction kept 13 bases outside the gene matches. The length of the CDR3 is 16 residues. The DNA for the CDR3 is TGTGCCAGCAGCGCCTCATACCGGGACAGTGAATACGAGCAGTACTTC. Translated: CASSASYRDSEYEQYF. The whole variable domain, remainder taken from reference TRBV9 and TRBJ2-7, is DSGVTQTPKHLITATGQRVTLRCSPRSGDLSVYWYQQSLDQGLQFLIQYYNGEERAKGNILERFSAQQFPDLHSELNLSSLELGDSALYFCASSASYRDSEYEQYFGPGTRLTVT.

This clonotype was observed a handful of times. The V and J genes are TRBV2 and TRBJ2-7; D perhaps matches TRBD1 (6 bases). This CDR3 contains 13 residues. Per the germline V gene, CDR1 is SNHLY and CDR2 is FYNNEI. V shed 5 bases and J shed 3 bases, with 11 bases lying between them. This chain's CDR3 is CASSFRGNYEQYF. The DNA for the CDR3 is TGTGCCAGCAGTTTTAGGGGGAACTACGAGCAGTACTTC.

The chain links TRBV20-1 to TRBJ1-6, with D perhaps TRBD1 (6 bases). Germline CDR1 is DFQATT and CDR2 is SNEGSKA (reference sequence). This CDR3 comprises 14 residues. V was cut by 2 bases and J by 12 bases, with 17 bases left in between. CDR3 protein: CSARSWDTEGPLHF. The CDR3 DNA follows: TGCAGTGCTAGATCCTGGGACACGGAGGGACCCCTCCACTTT.

The rearrangement links TRBV7-9 to TRBJ1-1; D is unresolved. Trimming left V 5 bases short and J 5 bases short, with 15 bases between. CDR3 length equals 14 residues. Germline CDR1 and CDR2: SEHNR and FQNEAQ (reference sequence). CDR3 sequence reads: CASSQEVWTTEAFF. CDR3 in DNA: TGTGCCAGCAGCCAAGAAGTGTGGACGACTGAAGCTTTCTTT.

This clonotype turned up a few times. This chain joins TRBV11-1 and TRBJ2-7, with D maybe TRBD2 (5 bases). Trimming took off 1 base at V and 2 bases at J, with 12 bases between the two ends. This CDR3 is 15 amino acids long. From germline, CDR1 is SGHAT and CDR2 FQDESV (reference sequence). CDR3 sequence reads: CASSLGGATTYEQYF. In DNA form, the CDR3 reads TGTGCCAGCAGCTTAGGGGGAGCTACAACCTACGAGCAGTACTTC.

In this sample, this clonotype turned up a few times. The chain couples TRBV20-1 to TRBJ1-6, with 7 bases identical to TRBD1. CDR3 length equals 15 residues. Germline V gene data show CDR1 as DFQATT and CDR2 as SNEGSKA (reference sequence). V lost 3 bases, J lost 6 bases, and 8 bases stayed unmatched. The CDR3: CSARGPGQLNSPLHF. Written as DNA, the CDR3 is TGCAGTGCTAGGGGTCCGGGACAGCTTAATTCACCCCTCCACTTT.

The sample holds a few counts of this clonotype. V is TRBV7-9 and J is TRBJ1-1; D not certain. The CDR3 consists of 15 residues. V was trimmed by 5 bases and J by 4 bases, leaving 17 bases between them. CDR1 is SEHNR, CDR2 FQNEAQ, per germline (reference sequence). The CDR3 is CASSPYWEGVTEAFF. For the CDR3, the DNA is TGTGCCAGCAGCCCATACTGGGAGGGAGTCACTGAAGCTTTCTTT.

V is TRBV4-2 and J is TRBJ1-1; a possible D gene is TRBD1 (6 bases). V was clipped by 0 bases and J by 4 bases, with 12 bases between them. The CDR3 has 15 amino acids. Germline CDR1 reads LGHNA; CDR2 reads YNFKEQ. Written as DNA, the CDR3 is TGTGCCAGCAGCCAAGATGGGGGGCTGGGCACTGAAGCTTTCTTT. Translated: CASSQDGGLGTEAFF.

In its sample, this clonotype was seen many times. The V call is TRBV9, the J call TRBJ2-2; D perhaps matches TRBD2 (6 bases). Deletions cut 0 bases from V and 5 bases from J, with 14 bases between. The V gene's germline CDR1 is SGDLS and CDR2 YYNGEE. The CDR3 consists of 16 residues. This chain's CDR3 is CASSVAGGVTTGELFF. CDR3 bases: TGTGCCAGCAGCGTAGCTGGAGGGGTAACGACCGGGGAGCTGTTTTTT.

A note on this clonotype: A clone one base away is much larger, so this may be a read error. The V and J genes are TRBV5-1 and TRBJ2-6, with D tentatively TRBD2 (6 bases). CDR1 and CDR2 from the germline V gene are SGHRS and YFSETQ. The CDR3 contains 15 residues. Here the CDR3 reads CASSFGGQGVNVLTF. The CDR3 DNA follows: TGCGCCAGCAGCTTCGGAGGGCAAGGGGTCAACGTCCTGACTTTC.

This clonotype has a count of ten or more. The chain combines TRBV15 with TRBJ2-7; D may be TRBD2 (6 bases). Trimming stripped 3 bases from V and 5 bases from J, with 17 bases between. Looked up from germline, CDR1 is LNHNV and CDR2 is YYDKDF (reference sequence). The CDR3 is 15 residues long. This CDR3 reads CATSRLGRRRDEQYF. CDR3 nucleotide sequence: TGTGCCACCAGCAGGTTAGGACGACGGAGGGACGAGCAGTACTTC.

In this sample, this clonotype turned up a few times. The chain is built from TRBV10-3 and TRBJ2-6; D unclear. Looked up from germline, CDR1 is ENHRY and CDR2 is SYGVKD. Trimming shortened V by 10 bases and J by 0 bases, and 16 bases separated the two germline ends. This CDR3 comprises 16 residues. CDR3 bases: TGTGCCAGCAATAGGCGGATCGACTCTGGGGCCAACGTCCTGACTTTC. Encoded protein: CASNRRIDSGANVLTF.

This clonotype has more than one count but fewer than ten. This rearrangement joins TRBV7-9 to TRBJ2-6; no firm D call. The CDR3 runs 14 residues. In germline, CDR1 is SEHNR, CDR2 FQNEAQ (reference sequence). V was shortened by 7 bases and J by 2 bases, with 9 bases between the two germline ends. CDR3 nucleotides: TGTGCCAGCACCCCCCTGGCTGGGGCCAACGTCCTGACTTTC. Encoded protein: CASTPLAGANVLTF.

The table lists this clonotype with a few counts. The chain recombines TRBV7-9 with TRBJ1-6, with TRBD1 matching 8 bases. The CDR3 consists of 15 residues. Germline CDR1 reads SEHNR; CDR2 reads FQNEAQ (reference sequence). The ends lost 6 bases at V and 5 bases at J; junction bases unmatched: 6. CDR3 coding DNA: TGTGCCAGCAGTCCCGCGGGACAGGATAATTCACCCCTCCACTTT. Protein: CASSPAGQDNSPLHF.

This clonotype was recorded many times. Here the CDR3 DNA reads TGTGCCAGCAGTGAAGCGGGTCTGAGGGAGAGCAATCAGCCCCAGCATTTT. This gives the protein CASSEAGLRESNQPQHF. This chain joins TRBV2 and TRBJ1-5, with D hard to call. Germline V lookup: CDR1 SNHLY, CDR2 FYNNEI. This CDR3 spans 17 amino acids. V was cut by 0 bases and J by 1 base, with 13 bases left in between.

V gene TRBV2 combines with J gene TRBJ2-7; TRBD1 aligns across 8 bases. CDR1 is SNHLY and CDR2 is FYNNEI in the germline V gene. V lost 1 base, J lost 4 bases, and 9 bases stayed unmatched. The CDR3 contains 16 residues. CDR3 amino acids: CASSEEGTGYGYEQYF. In nucleotides, the CDR3 is TGTGCCAGCAGTGAAGAAGGGACAGGTTACGGATACGAGCAGTACTTC.

This clonotype was detected a few times. This rearrangement joins TRBV20-1 to TRBJ1-2; D not certain. The CDR3 is made up of 12 amino acids. CDR1 is DFQATT and CDR2 is SNEGSKA in the germline V gene (reference sequence). The V end was cut by 6 bases, the J end by 2 bases, with 10 bases between. The CDR3 DNA sequence: TGCAGTGCCGTCGGTCAAAACTATGGCTACACCTTC. As protein: CSAVGQNYGYTF.

Many counts were recorded for this clonotype. The gene calls are TRBV7-9 and TRBJ2-2; D is uncertain. The CDR3 runs to 13 residues. Looked up from germline, CDR1 is SEHNR and CDR2 is FQNEAQ (reference sequence). V dropped 3 bases and J dropped 6 bases, with 8 bases sitting between them. The CDR3 sequence is CASSFSVPGELFF. For the CDR3, the DNA is TGTGCCAGCAGCTTTTCGGTCCCCGGGGAGCTGTTTTTT.

There are a few counts of this clonotype. Here the CDR3 reads CASSEAITGVANTEAFF. The CDR3 DNA reads TGTGCCAGCAGTGAAGCGATCACAGGGGTCGCGAACACTGAAGCTTTCTTT. The rearrangement uses TRBV25-1 and TRBJ1-1; 7 bases map to TRBD1. Germline CDR1 MGHDK, CDR2 SYGVNS. The CDR3 consists of 17 residues. The ends lost 2 bases at V and 1 base at J; junction bases unmatched: 10.

In its sample, this clonotype was seen many times. This sequence joins TRBV20-1 and TRBJ2-5, with 7 bases that match TRBD1. CDR3 length: 12 amino acids. V was clipped by 6 bases and J by 4 bases; unmatched bases: 5. From germline, CDR1 is DFQATT and CDR2 SNEGSKA (reference sequence). The chain's CDR3 is CSANRGRETQYF. CDR3 bases: TGCAGTGCGAACAGGGGCAGAGAGACCCAGTACTTC.